This T cell receptor (beta chain) was recorded in a study of blood T cell repertoires in COVID-19. At the level of the study: PBMCs, B-cell-depleted T cells, or T cells were the source of the cDNA or gDNA that made up the material.

In the original workflow: Scientists estimated how many nucleated cells there were by amplifying reference gene primers. The method was immunoSEQ multiplex PCR; TCRdb's version includes in-frame clones alone and lacks a portion of them. That table supplies the V and J calls and clone size; D and trimming were determined from the DNA. The data hold about 330,000 clones, with roughly 90% observed a single time. There are a few counts of this clone. The V end lost 1 base, the J end lost 3 bases, and 9 bases lay between the germline ends. In germline, CDR1 is GTSNPN, CDR2 SVGIG (reference sequence). The CDR3 extends over 13 amino acids.

The chain links TRBV30 to TRBJ1-1; D gene ambiguous. Sequencing used peripheral blood. The receptor was derived from a woman in her forties or fifties with active or convalescent COVID-19. As DNA, the CDR3 is TGTGCCTGGAGTGGACAACCGGACACTGAAGCTTTCTTT. Encoded protein: CAWSGQPDTEAFF.